The 2 T cell receptor beta chains listed next were all sequenced from one sample in a study of T cells in Graves' hyperthyroidism and ophthalmopathy. Template material for amplifying TCR beta CDR3 regions consisted of RNA transcripts. Researchers ran a first-round RT-PCR on the TCR CDR3 using the HTBI primer set. TCRdb reanalysed the multiplex PCR reads using MiXCR and keeps one entry per CDR3 protein. The table records over 700,000 distinct CDR3 sequences, 15% to 20% of them present only once. Sequenced material: blood. These receptors were collected from a woman in her fifties or sixties with Graves' hyperthyroidism that later progressed to Graves' ophthalmopathy.

This clonotype was found many times. The chain employs TRBV12-3 or TRBV12-4 and TRBJ2-7, with a tentative D call TRBD1 (6 bases). V gave up 6 bases and J gave up 5 bases, with 17 bases separating them. There are 14 residues in the CDR3. The CDR3 DNA is TGTGCCAGCAGGCCGGCGACAGGAATCCACGAGCAGTACTTC. Translated, it gives CASRPATGIHEQYF.

The CDR3 DNA is TGCGCCAGCAGCTTGAACGGTTTTTGGGAGACCCAGTACTTC. This encodes CASSLNGFWETQYF. The chain joins TRBV5-1 to TRBJ2-5; D call uncertain. The CDR3 contains 14 residues. Germline CDR1 SGHRS, CDR2 YFSETQ. Between the trimmed V and J ends, which lost 1 base and 5 bases, there was a span of 12 bases.